This T cell receptor (beta chain) comes out of a study of blood T cell repertoires in COVID-19. About the study: Donors in the United States, Italy and Spain gave samples during acute or convalescent COVID-19. PBMCs, B-cell-depleted T cells, or T cells provided the cDNA or gDNA that made up the material.

Study processing details: Estimates of nucleated cell counts were drawn from the amplification of reference gene primers. Produced via immunoSEQ multiplex PCR; TCRdb's table is partial and in-frame only. D and trimming were read from the DNA, whereas the V and J calls and clone size are those reported in that table. In the table there are more than 85,000 clones, approximately 88% of which are singletons. CDR1 is KGHDR, CDR2 SFDVKD, per germline. V was cut by 3 bases and J by 9 bases, with 17 bases left in between. There are 15 residues in the CDR3. V gene TRBV24-1 combines with J gene TRBJ2-1, with D possibly being TRBD2 (5 bases). This TCR was sampled from a human donor in a cohort sampled during active COVID-19. The sequencing input was peripheral blood. DNA for the CDR3: TGTGCCACCAGTGATCCGAAAGCCGGACTCTTTGAGCAGTTCTTC. Residues: CATSDPKAGLFEQFF.